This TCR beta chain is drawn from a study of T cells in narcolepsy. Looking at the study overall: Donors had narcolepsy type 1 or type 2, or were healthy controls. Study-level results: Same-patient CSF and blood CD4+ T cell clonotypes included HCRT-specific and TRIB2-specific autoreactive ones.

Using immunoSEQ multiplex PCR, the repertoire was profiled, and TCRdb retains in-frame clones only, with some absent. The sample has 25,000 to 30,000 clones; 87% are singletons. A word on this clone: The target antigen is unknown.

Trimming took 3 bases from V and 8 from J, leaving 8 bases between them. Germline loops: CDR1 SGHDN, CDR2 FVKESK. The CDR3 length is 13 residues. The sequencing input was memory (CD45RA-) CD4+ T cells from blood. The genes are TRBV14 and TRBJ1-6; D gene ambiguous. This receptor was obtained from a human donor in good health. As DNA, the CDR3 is TGTGCCAGCAGCCAGGGTCTTTATTCACCCCTCCACTTT. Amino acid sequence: CASSQGLYSPLHF.